Listed below are T cell receptor beta chains from one sample, sequenced in a study of graft-versus-host responses after intestinal transplantation. No antigen has been identified for these receptors. The data were produced by immunoSEQ multiplex PCR, yet TCRdb's version contains in-frame clones alone and is incomplete. The table lists more than 70,000 clones, roughly 92% of them singletons. Specimen: unstimulated CD8+ T cells sorted from spleen or lymph node cells, collected before transplant. All receptors come from a human donor who was the organ donor for an intestinal transplant. Both conserved end residues are part of each CDR3. The order of the fields is clone size, V gene, D gene, J gene, CDR3 DNA, CDR3 protein. D genes are given only for firm matches. A row's size may be missing; if present it is once, few, many or a size class.

clone size: NA
V gene: TRBV27
D gene: TRBD2
J gene: TRBJ2-1
CDR3 DNA: TGTGCCAGCAGTTTATCGGGCGGGGGGTCACACAATGAGCAGTTCTTC
CDR3 protein: CASSLSGGGSHNEQFF

clone size: NA
V gene: TRBV27
D gene: TRBD1
J gene: TRBJ2-6
CDR3 DNA: TGTGCCAGCAGTGGCAGGGACAGGGGCGCCTCTGGGGCCAACGTCCTGACTTTC
CDR3 protein: CASSGRDRGASGANVLTF

clone size: NA
V gene: TRBV4-3
D gene: NA
J gene: TRBJ2-7
CDR3 DNA: TGCGCCAGCAGCCAAACACAGGGATACGAGCAGTACTTC
CDR3 protein: CASSQTQGYEQYF

clone size: NA
V gene: TRBV19
D gene: TRBD1
J gene: TRBJ1-2
CDR3 DNA: TGTGCCAGTAGGGCAGGGGGTCGGGATGGCTACACCTTC
CDR3 protein: CASRAGGRDGYTF

clone size: NA
V gene: TRBV10-2
D gene: TRBD2
J gene: TRBJ2-2
CDR3 DNA: TGCGCCAGCATAAACCTAGCGGGGGGGCACACCGGGGAGCTGTTTTTT
CDR3 protein: CASINLAGGHTGELFF

clone size: NA
V gene: TRBV29-1
D gene: NA
J gene: TRBJ2-5
CDR3 DNA: TGCAGCGTTGACTCGTCCCAAGAGACCCAGTACTTC
CDR3 protein: CSVDSSQETQYF

clone size: NA
V gene: TRBV19
D gene: NA
J gene: TRBJ1-5
CDR3 DNA: TGTGCCAGTAGTGCGACAGGTGGTCAGCCCCAGCATTTT
CDR3 protein: CASSATGGQPQHF

clone size: once
V gene: TRBV19
D gene: NA
J gene: TRBJ1-2
CDR3 DNA: TGTGCCAGTCCCTATAAGCGGTGGATTTGGTGTGGCTACACCTTC
CDR3 protein: CASPYKRWIWCGYTF

clone size: NA
V gene: TRBV4-3
D gene: NA
J gene: TRBJ2-7
CDR3 DNA: TGCGCCAGCAGCCAAGATAGAGGGAGCTCCTACGAGCAGTACTTC
CDR3 protein: CASSQDRGSSYEQYF

clone size: NA
V gene: TRBV5-1
D gene: NA
J gene: TRBJ2-7
CDR3 DNA: TGCGCCAGCAGCTTGTTCCAGACCTACGAGCAGTACTTC
CDR3 protein: CASSLFQTYEQYF

clone size: NA
V gene: TRBV18
D gene: TRBD1
J gene: TRBJ1-4
CDR3 DNA: TGTGCCAGCTCACCTACTACAGGGGTAACTAATGAAAAACTGTTTTTT
CDR3 protein: CASSPTTGVTNEKLFF

clone size: NA
V gene: TRBV7-8
D gene: NA
J gene: TRBJ2-1
CDR3 DNA: TGTGCCAGCAGCTTACCGAGCAATGAGCAGTTCTTC
CDR3 protein: CASSLPSNEQFF

clone size: once
V gene: TRBV7-9
D gene: TRBD1
J gene: TRBJ2-7
CDR3 DNA: TGTGCCAGCAGCTTGGGGACAGGGTGGCACGAGCAGTACTTC
CDR3 protein: CASSLGTGWHEQYF

clone size: NA
V gene: TRBV27
D gene: NA
J gene: TRBJ2-7
CDR3 DNA: TGTGCCAGCGGCGGATCGGTATCCTACGAGCAGTACTTC
CDR3 protein: CASGGSVSYEQYF

clone size: NA
V gene: TRBV29-1
D gene: NA
J gene: TRBJ2-7
CDR3 DNA: TGCAGCGTTGTGGGGAGACTGGGGGAGCAGTACTTC
CDR3 protein: CSVVGRLGEQYF

clone size: NA
V gene: TRBV4-1
D gene: TRBD2
J gene: TRBJ2-3
CDR3 DNA: TGCGCCAGCAGCCACCCGAGGCGGGGGTACACAGATACGCAGTATTTT
CDR3 protein: CASSHPRRGYTDTQYF

clone size: NA
V gene: TRBV19
D gene: TRBD2
J gene: TRBJ2-1
CDR3 DNA: TGTGCCAGTAGTATCCCCAGCGGGGGCTACAATGAGCAGTTCTTC
CDR3 protein: CASSIPSGGYNEQFF

clone size: once
V gene: TRBV2
D gene: NA
J gene: TRBJ2-2
CDR3 DNA: TGTGCCAGCACACGCCCCATTTTCGGGGAGGACACCGGGGAGCTGTTTTTT
CDR3 protein: CASTRPIFGEDTGELFF

clone size: NA
V gene: TRBV28
D gene: NA
J gene: TRBJ1-2
CDR3 DNA: TGTGCCAGCAGTTTTGTCCAAGCCTTAAGCGGCCTTGGCTACACCTTC
CDR3 protein: CASSFVQALSGLGYTF